The rows below give T cell receptor beta chains drawn from one sample of a study of Graves' ophthalmopathy and Graves' hyperthyroidism. Using its own MiXCR run on the multiplex PCR reads, TCRdb lists one record per CDR3 protein. The table includes 240,000 or so distinct CDR3 sequences, around 50% detected once. What was sequenced was peripheral blood. All receptors come from an adult man with Graves' ophthalmopathy. The CDR3 runs from the conserved cysteine through the conserved F or W. D genes are given only for firm matches. Size values are once, few and many counts, or a class for expanded clones, and some rows have none.

TRBV7-3	TRBJ1-1	.	.	TGTGCCAGCAGCTTAGAAGCGGGCCGAACACCGGGGAACACTGAAGCTTTCTTT	CASSLEAGRTPGNTEAFF
TRBV11-2	TRBJ1-2	.	.	TGTGCCAGCAGCCCCACGGGGGCGGGTGGCTACACCTTC	CASSPTGAGGYTF
TRBV10-3	TRBJ1-2	.	.	TGTGCCAGCAGTACAGTCCGTCACTATGGTGGCTACACCTTC	CASSTVRHYGGYTF
TRBV7-2	TRBJ2-2	.	TRBD2	TGTGCCAGCAGCTTAGTTGGACTAGCGGGCGGTGAGCTGTTTTTT	CASSLVGLAGGELFF
TRBV19	TRBJ1-5	few	.	TGTGCCAGTAGTATAATTGGGCTTAATCAGCCCCAGCATTTT	CASSIIGLNQPQHF
TRBV7-8	TRBJ2-1	.	.	TGTGCCAGCAGCGCCCAGGGGGGGGCCATTTTGCATGAGCAGTTCTTC	CASSAQGGAILHEQFF
TRBV7-3	TRBJ2-7	.	.	TGTGCCAGCAGCTTTAATAGCAGGGACAACGAGCAGTACTTC	CASSFNSRDNEQYF
TRBV20-1	TRBJ1-3	.	.	TGCAGTGCTAGGGGGATGGGTGCAGGACCCATCTCTGGAAACACCATATATTTT	CSARGMGAGPISGNTIYF
TRBV2	TRBJ1-1	.	.	TGTGCCAGCTCCATCCGGGGGCCTGAAGCTTTCTTT	CASSIRGPEAFF
TRBV5-1	TRBJ1-2	few	TRBD1	TGCGCCAGCAGCGACGGACAGGGCCCCTATGGCTACACCTTC	CASSDGQGPYGYTF
TRBV7-9	TRBJ2-7	.	.	TGTGCCAGCAGCTTAGGAGGACCGGGCGGGCACGAGCAGTACTTC	CASSLGGPGGHEQYF
TRBV12-3/TRBV12-4	TRBJ1-4	few	TRBD1	TGTGCCAGCAGTCCCTGGGACAGCACTAATGAAAAACTGTTTTTT	CASSPWDSTNEKLFF
TRBV2	TRBJ1-5	few	TRBD1	TGTGCCAGCAGTTACAGGGGTAGCAATCAGCCCCAGCATTTT	CASSYRGSNQPQHF
TRBV5-1	TRBJ2-7	.	TRBD2	TGCGCCAGCAGCTCTAGCGGGACCTCTGGGGAGCAGTACTTC	CASSSSGTSGEQYF
TRBV5-1	TRBJ2-2	.	TRBD1	TGCGCCAGCAGCCCCACAGGGGACACCGGGGAGCTGTTTTTT	CASSPTGDTGELFF
TRBV10-3	TRBJ1-1	many	.	TGTGCCATCAAAGAGAACACTGAAGCTTTCTTT	CAIKENTEAFF
TRBV7-9	TRBJ2-7	.	.	TGTGCCAGCAGACTAACATCCTCCTACGAGCAGTACTTC	CASRLTSSYEQYF
TRBV7-9	TRBJ1-2	once	.	TGTGCCAGCAGCATTTGGTCCCTATCGGCCAACTATGGCTACACCTTC	CASSIWSLSANYGYTF
TRBV20-1	TRBJ2-5	.	TRBD2	TGCAGTGCTAGTGGGCGAGGACTAGCGACCCAGTACTTC	CSASGRGLATQYF
TRBV12-3/TRBV12-4	TRBJ1-2	.	TRBD1	TGTGCCAGCACCAGACAGGGGGCGTCAAATGGCTACACCTTC	CASTRQGASNGYTF
TRBV20-1	TRBJ1-1	.	.	TGCAGTGCTAGATTTGTCGGGGGTCGAACTGAAGCTTTCTTT	CSARFVGGRTEAFF